The 8 T cell receptor beta chains listed next were all sequenced from one sample in a study of B cell selection in AIRE deficiency. CD4+CD127+ cells were sorted as the conventional CD4 T cells. The data were produced by immunoSEQ multiplex PCR, yet TCRdb's version contains in-frame clones alone and is incomplete. Of roughly 25,000 clones in the sample, approximately 96% were seen once. Input material: CD4+CD127+ conventional T cells sorted from PBMCs. The receptors were gathered from a human donor in good health.

V gene TRBV10-3 combines with J gene TRBJ1-6, with 7 bases that match TRBD1. V lost 6 bases to trimming and J lost 9 bases; unmatched junction nucleotides: 8. CDR3 size: 14 residues. Germline assignment: CDR1 ENHRY and CDR2 SYGVKD. The DNA for the CDR3 is TGTGCCATCAGACAGACAGGGACGGCTTCACCCCTCCACTTT. Protein sequence: CAIRQTGTASPLHF.

V is TRBV5-1 and J is TRBJ2-1, with D possibly called TRBD1 or TRBD2 (5 bases each). Germline V gene data show CDR1 as SGHRS and CDR2 as YFSETQ. This CDR3 region has 15 residues. Trimming cost V 2 bases and J 5 bases, with 14 bases left between them. The CDR3 spells CASSFWGEGHNEQFF. The CDR3 DNA follows: TGCGCCAGCAGCTTTTGGGGCGAGGGCCACAATGAGCAGTTCTTC. Based on the CDR3 plus reference TRBV5-1 and TRBJ2-1, the full variable domain is KAGVTQTPRYLIKTRGQQVTLSCSPISGHRSVSWYQQTPGQGLQFLFEYFSETQRNKGNFPGRFSGRQFSNSRSEMNVSTLELGDSALYLCASSFWGEGHNEQFFGPGTRLTVL.

The rearrangement joins TRBV5-6 to TRBJ2-3; 7 nucleotides match TRBD2. V shed 3 bases and J 11 bases; nucleotides not matched to a gene: 15. CDR3 length: 15 amino acids. Per germline, CDR1 SGHDT and CDR2 YYEEEE. In DNA, the CDR3 is TGTGCCAGCAGCTCCGCGACAGAGGCGGGAGTAAAGCAGTATTTT. Its translation: CASSSATEAGVKQYF.

This clone was detected once. The rearrangement links TRBV10-2 to TRBJ2-2; D unclear. V was shortened by 0 bases and J by 1 base, with 6 bases between the two germline ends. The length of the CDR3 is 15 residues. Germline loops: CDR1 WSHSY, CDR2 SAAADI. The CDR3 spells CASSESGRNTGELFF. The CDR3 DNA sequence: TGCGCCAGCAGTGAGTCAGGGCGGAACACCGGGGAGCTGTTTTTT.

In DNA, the CDR3 is TGTGCCAGCAGCTTACCTAGCGGGCTGGTAGATACGCAGTATTTT. This codes for CASSLPSGLVDTQYF. The chain is built from TRBV5-4 and TRBJ2-3; TRBD2 matches 8 bases. Germline loops: CDR1 SGHNT, CDR2 YYREEE (reference sequence). This CDR3 region has 15 residues. J lost 5 bases, V lost 2 bases, and 7 bases had no gene match.

This chain joins TRBV7-6 and TRBJ2-6; 7 nucleotides match TRBD1. The CDR3 totals 17 residues. The germline V gene has CDR1 SGHVS and CDR2 FNYEAQ. Trimming took 4 bases from V and 0 from J; bases not matched to a gene: 6. The CDR3: CASSSGPGGSGANVLTF. In DNA, the CDR3 is TGTGCCAGCAGCTCGGGTCCAGGGGGCTCTGGGGCCAACGTCCTGACTTTC.

The chain couples TRBV7-6 to TRBJ2-3, with 9 bases fitting TRBD1. This CDR3 contains 16 residues. Germline V CDR1 and CDR2: SGHVS, FNYEAQ. The trim removed 5 bases at V and 2 bases at J, leaving 8 bases unmatched. CDR3 amino acids: CASSPKGQGITDTQYF. DNA for the CDR3: TGTGCCAGCAGCCCCAAAGGACAGGGGATCACAGATACGCAGTATTTT.

This chain joins TRBV11-1 and TRBJ2-5; D not resolved. The V gene's germline CDR1 is SGHAT and CDR2 FQDESV (reference sequence). The CDR3 runs 13 residues. V dropped 1 base and J dropped 5 bases, with 8 bases sitting between them. CDR3 DNA sequence: TGTGCCAGCAGCTTAGGAGAATCGGAGACCCAGTACTTC. Amino acid sequence: CASSLGESETQYF.